The clone carrying this T cell receptor beta chain was observed a few times. Profiled with immunoSEQ multiplex PCR; TCRdb holds only in-frame clones, not every one. The sample lists approximately 220,000 clones, 83% occurring once. The germline CDR1 and CDR2 sequences are MNHEY and SVGAGI. The germline V and J ends were trimmed by 6 bases and 2 bases, with 3 bases remaining between them. CDR3 length equals 11 residues. This specimen belongs to a study of blood T cell repertoires in COVID-19. The chain combines TRBV6-5 with TRBJ2-3; the D is unclear. The receptor's source is a woman aged 50 to 60 who had been exposed to COVID-19. The specimen was PBMCs or T cells enriched from blood (not recorded which). In nucleotides, the CDR3 is TGTGCCAGCAGCCTCACAGATACGCAGTATTTT. Protein: CASSLTDTQYF.